This T cell receptor (beta chain) stems from a study of cytomegalovirus exposure and HLA in healthy donors (dated by TCRdb to 2016 to 2017). The study in broad terms: An earlier analysis of under 600 of the donors reported roughly 270 Gb of sequence data and some 120 million unique TCR beta sequences from 150 million to 200 million T cells. An earlier analysis of about 600 of the donors used high-throughput TCR beta sequencing to judge whether each TCR beta V gene segment behaved as functional or pseudogenic. On average, approximately 250,000 unique TCR beta nucleotide sequences were sequenced per donor among 350 to 400 genotyped donors of the cohort, with around 19% of those sequences being non-productive. A separate validation cohort of some 130 different subjects was used in addition to the approximately 640-subject first cohort. HLA typing included class I and class II loci at four-digit resolution. Donor age, sex, ethnicity and CMV serostatus were compiled alongside the repertoire data. The aim of the study was to test whether cataloging public T cell receptors could identify signatures of past pathogen exposure. The study used immunosequencing to profile the T cell repertoires of several hundred subjects and linked those repertoires to cytomegalovirus serostatus. The number of donors typed differed by locus, with 629-630 for A, B, C, DRB1 and DQB1, around 560 for DQA1, under 610 for DPA1, and some 470 for DPB1. The later analysis used no new phenotypic data to find candidate immune exposures, relying instead on TCR beta sequences and their occurrence across donors. All discovery cohort repertoires had been generated using a single sequencing platform. To predict cytomegalovirus infection status, the study brought together high-throughput TCR immunosequencing, statistical association of individual TCRs with disease status, and machine learning. A later genetic analysis used genome-wide SNP genotypes for about 65% of the 666 donors, treating that subset as a discovery cohort. An early release covering 500 to 750 HLA-typed donors comprised about 300 gigabases of sequencing data and about 90 million unique TCR sequences. Among the roughly 370 genotyped donors, under 90% belonged to the genetic ancestry cluster associated with self-reported Caucasian donors. A later analysis re-analyzed previously published TCR beta repertoires from roughly 690 donors and added high-resolution HLA genotyping to study TCR occurrence patterns. Several DR-DQ haplotypes were treated as single units for association and clustering because of strong linkage in the cohort.

Overall results and qualifications from the work: Assigning TCR associations to individual alleles was difficult when HLA alleles, especially DR and DQ, strongly co-occurred. The 87-base-pair reads could not distinguish some IMGT-functional V segments, including TRBV6-2 and TRBV6-3, so those segments were excluded. Cytomegalovirus status was reported to be diagnosed by the classifier with high specificity and sensitivity in both the original and validation cohorts. Broadly in line with IMGT annotations, most TCR beta V segments showed up in productive rearrangements about 90% or about 30% of the time in an earlier analysis of 587 of the donors. The earlier analysis of approximately 540 of the donors excluded around 17 rarely observed V segments, including chromosome 9 orphons, because counts were too low. A total of around 150 TCR beta chains were listed by the study as associated with cytomegalovirus. In a later analysis, several top co-occurrence clusters were reported to appear linked to parvovirus B19, influenza, CMV and Epstein-Barr virus. Because HLA typing was missing for some donors at each locus, association tests included only the typed subset. A further reported finding was that TCR beta sequences accurately predicted the HLA-A and HLA-B alleles for most subjects in the first cohort. In a later analysis, TCR association rates were found to vary across HLA loci, with the most associated TCRs seen for DRB1 alleles and the fewest for HLA-C alleles. CMV serostatus was the only immune exposure information available for the cohort. At a false discovery rate of 0.05, a later analysis linked some 18,000 TCR beta sequences to specific HLA alleles. Three of the identified cytomegalovirus-associated TCR beta chains were confirmed in vitro to be specific for cytomegalovirus antigens. V-gene and J-gene trimming of TCR beta chains was associated with a missense DCLRE1C variant in a later genetic analysis, and the association was replicated in an independent cohort. A later genetic analysis reported fewer N-insertions in productive TCRs among donors in an Asian-associated ancestry cluster than the approximately 670-donor mean. A cluster of highly shared sequence variants was judged likely to be a technical artifact of the sequencing pipeline. In a later analysis, HLA-associated TCR beta chains showed more clonal expansion and lower generation probabilities than non-associated chains that were equally common. Correlated functional status among segregating V segments might be attributable to linkage disequilibrium, but an unknown experimental factor could not be ruled out. A later analysis found that most CMV-associated TCR beta chains appeared HLA-restricted, with HLA associations seemingly driven largely by CMV exposure. In this cohort, only TCR beta chains were sequenced, and detectable features were limited by the absence of alpha or paired-chain data. While some public TCRs were present in many individuals, most TCR sequences turned up only very rarely across donors. The presence/absence analyses assumed that sequencing depth was roughly uniform across donors, and that assumption may not be true. The authors suggested that the approach could potentially be generalized to other disease states and immunological phenotypes.

Receptor amplification or capture employed the immunoSEQ multiplex PCR assay. The multiplex PCR relied on a mix of 60 forward primers for TCR Vbeta segments and 13 reverse primers for TCR Jbeta segments. Amplification of the CDR3 region of rearranged TCR beta genes was performed with a multiplex PCR assay on genomic DNA. The amplified TCR beta libraries were sequenced on the Illumina HiSeq System as 87-base-pair reads. The original methods were these. In a later analysis, about 80 million unique TCR beta chains were counted across the approximately 640 repertoires, and around 10 million of these chains were shared by at least two donors. A nearest-neighbor algorithm error-corrected the raw reads and collapsed the reads into unique sequences, merging closely related sequences to remove PCR and sequencing errors. To assign V, D and J gene segments, CDR3 sequences were aligned to IMGT reference sequences. For a sequence to be retained, at least a six-nucleotide match to both a V gene segment and a J gene segment was required. Rearrangements were classified as productive when the CDR3 lacked stop codons and remained in frame with V and J, and all other rearrangements were classified as non-productive. CDR3 was defined according to IMGT convention as the region running from the second conserved V-encoded cysteine to the conserved J-encoded phenylalanine. The earlier analysis of 500 to 650 of the donors excluded any sequence lacking an unambiguous match to a single V gene segment. An earlier analysis of several hundred of the donors classified V segments as functional when productive rearrangements were above 56.7% and as segregating when the standard deviation between donors was above 5%. To diagnose cytomegalovirus status from the catalog of TCR beta chain sequences, a statistical classification framework was built. In a later analysis, V and J genes were assigned by comparing TCR nucleotide sequences against IMGT/GENE-DB human TR gene sequences. In a later analysis, CDR3 sequences and most-parsimonious VDJ recombination scenarios were assigned using the TCRdist pipeline. A later analysis defined each TCR beta chain by its CDR3 amino acid sequence plus V-gene family, and excluded reads lacking a unique V-gene family. In a later analysis, a few hundred highly shared, low-generation-probability nucleotide sequences were removed to address suspected cross-contamination and a sequencing artifact. For each public chain, a later analysis derived a clonal expansion index from normalized ranks of inferred template counts within each repertoire. Generation probabilities in a later analysis came from a VDJ recombination model fitted to out-of-frame rearrangements, and those results were checked against IGoR. In a later analysis, TCR-TCR, TCR-HLA and TCR-CMV co-occurrence was scored with hypergeometric tests, and a repertoire-size bias correction was applied to TCR pairs. A later analysis estimated false discovery rates by permuting HLA or CMV assignments 20 times. In a later analysis, co-occurring TCRs were grouped using DBSCAN, with TCRdist sequence similarity added in when clustering inside HLA-allele-positive subsets. For co-occurrence clustering, repertoires with fewer than 30,000 or more than 120,000 public chains were excluded, along with several repertoires with anomalous nucleotide sharing. TCRdb mirrors the immuneACCESS table, restricted to in-frame sequences. Some clones are absent from its copies; in checked studies, under half trace to an unresolved V gene, and the reason for the others is unknown. V and J calls and clone size follow that table, whereas D and trimming were derived from the DNA. The sample table records 90,000 to 110,000 clones; 69% of these occur just once. Clones ranked in the top ten supply roughly 3.2% of the sample.

The cohort was made up of approximately 670 healthy bone marrow donors. At the time of sampling, every cohort member was nominally healthy, though immune exposures that went unrecorded were likely present. The donor tested CMV seronegative, placing the donor among the 350 to 400 seronegative members of the cohort. A peripheral blood sample was collected from each donor, and TCR beta sequencing was performed on peripheral blood mononuclear cells. The Qiagen DNeasy Blood Extraction Kit was used to extract genomic DNA from the blood cell samples. This clone has more than one count but fewer than ten. It lacks a known antigen. Nothing much larger sits one base from this clone, and base qualities are not available. CDR1 and CDR2 are drawn from the germline V gene: KGHSH, LQKENI. V trim: 0 bases; J trim: 2 bases; unmatched bases: 3. Taken from cysteine to phenylalanine, the CDR3 has 15 residues. The DNA shown is the 45-base CDR3, in frame from base 1.

The V and J genes are TRBV18 and TRBJ2-7, and 8 junctional nucleotides match TRBD1. The TCR was taken from a young man in good health and CMV-seronegative. Material: PBMCs. The DNA sequence follows: TGTGCCAGCTCACCACCACGGACAGGGCCCTACGAGCAGTACTTC. This codes for CASSPPRTGPYEQYF.